The entry below gives a single TCR beta chain sequence along with its context. Its antigen is not known. This CDR3 contains 15 residues. Germline values: CDR1 MNHNY, CDR2 SVGAGI (reference sequence). No DNA is given; TCRdb re-called the 5' RACE reads and lists each CDR3 protein once. The sample data list some 140,000 distinct CDR3 sequences. This entry comes from a study of T cells expressing NK-cell markers. Study conclusions and caveats: More than 5 donors had dominant NKG2C+ clonotypes that comprised about 1.0-8% of their CD8+ T cells.

Sequencing was performed on blood T cells: a sorted CD56 or NKG2C T cell subset, CD4+ or CD8+ T cells, or bulk PBMC T cells (not recorded which). The origin of this receptor is a woman in her fifties or sixties in good health. The chain joins TRBV6-6 to TRBJ2-3; TCRdb lists TRBD2, though no DNA is available to test this call. The CDR3 loop reads CASSYIGPLTDTQYF.